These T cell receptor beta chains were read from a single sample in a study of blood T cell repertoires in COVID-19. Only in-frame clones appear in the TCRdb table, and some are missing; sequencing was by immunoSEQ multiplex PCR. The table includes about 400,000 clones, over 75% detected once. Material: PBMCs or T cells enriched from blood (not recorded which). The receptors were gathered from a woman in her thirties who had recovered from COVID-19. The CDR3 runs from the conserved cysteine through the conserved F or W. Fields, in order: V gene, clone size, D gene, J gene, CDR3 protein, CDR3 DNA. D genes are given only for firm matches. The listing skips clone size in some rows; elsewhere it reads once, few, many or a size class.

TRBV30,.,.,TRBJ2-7,CAWSVQGLYEQYF,TGTGCCTGGAGTGTTCAGGGATTGTACGAGCAGTACTTC
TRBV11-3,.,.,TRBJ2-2,CASSSRDFNTGELFF,TGTGCCAGCAGCTCTAGGGACTTTAACACCGGGGAGCTGTTTTTT
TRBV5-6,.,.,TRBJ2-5,CASSPKGLWETQYF,TGTGCCAGCAGCCCCAAAGGACTATGGGAGACCCAGTACTTC
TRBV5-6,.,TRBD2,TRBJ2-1,CASSLGLAGDEQFF,TGTGCCAGCAGCTTGGGACTAGCGGGAGATGAGCAGTTCTTC
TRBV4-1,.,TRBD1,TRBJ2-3,CASSQAWTGGDYTQYF,TGCGCCAGCAGCCAAGCCTGGACAGGGGGCGACTATACGCAGTATTTT
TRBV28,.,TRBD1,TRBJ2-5,CASRSTGGRETQYF,TGTGCCAGCAGATCTACAGGGGGCAGGGAGACCCAGTACTTC
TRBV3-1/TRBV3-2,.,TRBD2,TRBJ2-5,CASSQVAGEETQYF,TGTGCCAGCAGCCAGGTAGCGGGGGAAGAGACCCAGTACTTC
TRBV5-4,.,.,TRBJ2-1,CASSPPSNEQFF,TGTGCCAGCAGCCCCCCTAGCAATGAGCAGTTCTTC
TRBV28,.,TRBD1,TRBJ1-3,CATSIGTGPISSGNTIYF,TGTGCCACTAGCATTGGGACAGGCCCTATTAGCTCTGGAAACACCATATATTTT
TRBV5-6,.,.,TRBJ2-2,CASSLDAGSWDTGELFF,TGTGCCAGCAGCTTGGATGCGGGCAGTTGGGACACCGGGGAGCTGTTTTTT
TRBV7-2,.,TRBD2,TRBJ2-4,CASSLIWASGGQAKNIQYF,TGTGCCAGCAGCTTAATCTGGGCTAGCGGGGGGCAAGCCAAAAACATTCAGTACTTC
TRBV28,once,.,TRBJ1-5,CASSAMDSLYSNQPQHF,TGTGCCAGCAGTGCCATGGACAGCCTGTACAGCAATCAGCCCCAGCATTTT
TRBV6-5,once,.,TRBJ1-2,CASRTTGQNYGYTF,TGTGCCAGCAGGACTACGGGCCAGAACTATGGCTACACCTTC
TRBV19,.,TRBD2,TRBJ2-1,CASRGDSGTYNEQFF,TGTGCCAGTAGGGGGGATAGCGGGACCTACAATGAGCAGTTCTTC
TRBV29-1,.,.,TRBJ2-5,CSVEDLETQYF,TGCAGCGTTGAAGATCTGGAGACCCAGTACTTC
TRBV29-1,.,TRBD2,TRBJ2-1,CSSRDTSGYNEQFF,TGCAGCTCAAGGGATACTAGCGGTTACAATGAGCAGTTCTTC
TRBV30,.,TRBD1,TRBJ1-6,CAWSPGTGGFYNSPLHF,TGTGCCTGGAGTCCCGGGACAGGGGGCTTCTATAATTCACCCCTCCACTTT
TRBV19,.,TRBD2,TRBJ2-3,CASSIDLRLAGGQDTQYF,TGTGCCAGTAGTATAGATCTCCGGCTAGCGGGGGGGCAAGATACGCAGTATTTT
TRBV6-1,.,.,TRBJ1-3,CASSEGTAGNTIYF,TGTGCCAGCAGTGAAGGCACTGCAGGAAACACCATATATTTT
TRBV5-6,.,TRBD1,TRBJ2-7,CASSGGQGPTYEQYF,TGTGCCAGCAGCGGCGGACAGGGTCCCACCTACGAGCAGTACTTC
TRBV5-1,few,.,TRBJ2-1,CASSGSGVEQFF,TGCGCCAGCAGCGGATCAGGGGTCGAGCAGTTCTTC
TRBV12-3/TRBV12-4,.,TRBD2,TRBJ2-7,CARTSGGPYEQYF,TGTGCCAGGACTAGCGGGGGACCCTACGAGCAGTACTTC
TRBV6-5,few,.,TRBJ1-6,CASSWGTPPEHSPLHF,TGTGCCAGCAGTTGGGGGACACCTCCAGAGCACTCACCCCTCCACTTT
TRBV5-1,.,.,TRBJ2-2,CASSLGPSTGELFF,TGCGCCAGCAGCTTGGGTCCGAGCACCGGGGAGCTGTTTTTT
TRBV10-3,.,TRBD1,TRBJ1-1,CAISRTGENTEAFF,TGTGCCATCAGCCGGACAGGGGAGAACACTGAAGCTTTCTTT
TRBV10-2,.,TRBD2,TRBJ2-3,CACGSVTSTDTQYF,TGCGCGTGCGGGAGTGTCACTAGCACAGATACGCAGTATTTT
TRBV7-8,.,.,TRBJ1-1,CASSFDRKAFF,TGTGCCAGCAGCTTCGACAGAAAAGCTTTCTTT
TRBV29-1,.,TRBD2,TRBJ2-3,CSARTSGRGTDTQYF,TGCAGCGCTAGGACTAGCGGGAGAGGGACAGATACGCAGTATTTT
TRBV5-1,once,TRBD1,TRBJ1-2,CASSPMTGGGYGYTF,TGCGCCAGCAGCCCGATGACAGGGGGCGGCTATGGCTACACCTTC
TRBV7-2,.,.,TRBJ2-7,CASSLGLLYEQYF,TGTGCCAGCAGCTTAGGCCTCCTATACGAGCAGTACTTC
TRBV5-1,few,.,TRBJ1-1,CASSLRGAGMNTEAFF,TGCGCCAGCAGCTTGAGGGGTGCAGGGATGAACACTGAAGCTTTCTTT
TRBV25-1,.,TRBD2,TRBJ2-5,CASSEGLAETVTQYF,TGTGCCAGCAGTGAGGGACTAGCGGAGACAGTGACCCAGTACTTC
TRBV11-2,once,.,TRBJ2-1,CASSLMTRGNEQFF,TGTGCCAGCAGCTTAATGACTCGGGGTAATGAGCAGTTCTTC
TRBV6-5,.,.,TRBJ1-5,CASSYSPGNNQPQHF,TGTGCCAGCAGTTACTCTCCAGGGAACAATCAGCCCCAGCATTTT
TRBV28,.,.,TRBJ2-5,CASTSGGLGETQYF,TGTGCCAGCACCTCCGGGGGGCTGGGGGAGACCCAGTACTTC
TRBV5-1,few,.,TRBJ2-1,CASSPGAGPYNEQFF,TGCGCCAGCAGCCCCGGCGCAGGTCCCTACAATGAGCAGTTCTTC
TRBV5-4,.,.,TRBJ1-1,CASSLAGRVNTEAFF,TGTGCCAGCAGCTTGGCCGGCAGGGTAAACACTGAAGCTTTCTTT
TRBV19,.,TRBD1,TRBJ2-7,CASSRTGGYEQYF,TGTGCCAGTAGCCGGACAGGGGGCTACGAGCAGTACTTC
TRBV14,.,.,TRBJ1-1,CASSQGLAEAFF,TGTGCCAGCAGCCAAGGTTTAGCTGAAGCTTTCTTT
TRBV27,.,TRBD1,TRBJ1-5,CASSLLGQGGSGNQPQHF,TGTGCCAGCAGTTTATTGGGACAGGGAGGTTCGGGCAATCAGCCCCAGCATTTT
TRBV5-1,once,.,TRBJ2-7,CASSLGSGQSSYEQYF,TGCGCCAGCAGCTTGGGTTCCGGACAGAGCTCCTACGAGCAGTACTTC
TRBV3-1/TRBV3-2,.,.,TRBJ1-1,CASSRTGHTEAFF,TGTGCCAGCAGCCGCACAGGGCACACTGAAGCTTTCTTT
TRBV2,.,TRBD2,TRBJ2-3,CASRAGLAGAKPTDTQYF,TGTGCCAGCAGGGCGGGACTAGCGGGAGCAAAACCCACAGATACGCAGTATTTT
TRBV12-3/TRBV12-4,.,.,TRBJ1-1,CASSLGHLEAFF,TGTGCCAGCAGCTTAGGGCACCTTGAAGCTTTCTTT
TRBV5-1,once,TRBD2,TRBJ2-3,CASSLGLAGSTDTQYF,TGCGCCAGCAGCTTGGGCCTAGCGGGATCAACCGATACGCAGTATTTT
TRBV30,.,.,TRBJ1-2,CAWRQLYGYTF,TGTGCCTGGCGACAGCTATATGGCTACACCTTC
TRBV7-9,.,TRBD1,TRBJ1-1,CASSLTGGNTEAFF,TGTGCCAGCAGCCTAACAGGGGGGAACACTGAAGCTTTCTTT
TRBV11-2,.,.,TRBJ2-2,CASSLGGGNTGELFF,TGTGCCAGCAGCTTAGGGGGCGGGAACACCGGGGAGCTGTTTTTT
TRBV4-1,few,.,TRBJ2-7,CASSPIGGSYEQYF,TGCGCCAGCAGCCCCATCGGGGGCTCCTACGAGCAGTACTTC
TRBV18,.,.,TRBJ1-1,CASSGVWGVDTEAFF,TGTGCCAGCTCAGGGGTCTGGGGAGTAGACACTGAAGCTTTCTTT
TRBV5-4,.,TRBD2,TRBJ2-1,CASSNLGGSYNEQFF,TGTGCCAGCAGCAACTTGGGGGGGTCCTACAATGAGCAGTTCTTC
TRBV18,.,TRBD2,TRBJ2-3,CASSPVGGGADTQYF,TGTGCCAGCTCACCAGTCGGGGGAGGGGCAGATACGCAGTATTTT
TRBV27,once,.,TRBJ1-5,CASSFFGGGQPQHF,TGTGCCAGCAGTTTTTTCGGGGGAGGACAGCCCCAGCATTTT
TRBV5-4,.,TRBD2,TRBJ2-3,CASSFLAELTDTQYF,TGTGCCAGCAGCTTTCTAGCGGAGTTAACAGATACGCAGTATTTT
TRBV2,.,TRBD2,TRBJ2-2,CASRTPGGRAHGELFF,TGTGCCAGCAGGACCCCTGGCGGGAGGGCCCACGGGGAGCTGTTTTTT
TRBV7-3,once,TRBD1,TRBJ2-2,CASSTGVTGELFF,TGTGCCAGCAGCACAGGGGTGACCGGGGAGCTGTTTTTT
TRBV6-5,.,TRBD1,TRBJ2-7,CASLPRGQGAREQYF,TGTGCCAGCCTCCCCCGGGGACAGGGGGCGAGGGAGCAGTACTTC